This record looks at one TCR beta chain sequence and its context. The source of the sample is a study of Ad26.COV2.S vaccination and SARS-CoV-2 variants. Using immunoSEQ multiplex PCR, the repertoire was profiled, and TCRdb retains in-frame clones only, with some absent. The sample has about 350,000 clones; about nine tenths are singletons. The V gene's germline CDR1 is LGHNA and CDR2 YNFKEQ. Trimming removed 1 base at V and 4 bases at J, with 19 bases between. This CDR3 region has 17 residues. Treatment described: roughly 18 received Ad26.COV2.S at low or high dose, single or two shots; several received placebo; per-sample allocation not given. Sampling took place 63 days after the first vaccine or placebo injection. At a Boston site, the person donating was an adult of 18-55 years.

Source: peripheral blood, taken in a trial of Ad26.COV2.S vaccine versus placebo. The V gene is TRBV4-2, the J gene TRBJ1-2, with D possibly TRBD1 on 6 matching bases. The receptor's source is a person aged 18-65 years who received the Ad26.COV2.S COVID-19 vaccine or a placebo. The CDR3 region has the DNA TGTGCCAGCAGCCAAGTACTGGGCGGGGGCAATGGCTATGGCTACACCTTC. Translated, it gives CASSQVLGGGNGYGYTF.